This T cell receptor beta chain is from a study of early T cells in non-severe SARS-CoV-2 infection. About the research overall: The authors sequenced bulk RNA from unsorted whole blood, leaving chains unpaired.

V lost 4 bases, J lost 4 bases, and 8 bases lay in between. This CDR3 contains 14 residues. CDR1 SEHNR and CDR2 FQNEAQ come from the germline V gene (reference sequence). TCRdb analysed the 5' RACE reads with MiXCR anew, one entry per CDR3 protein. The data contain 60,000 to 90,000 distinct CDR3 sequences, 15% to 20% of them singletons. The clonotype was recovered from an adult who was a healthcare worker with PCR-confirmed SARS-CoV-2 infection or an uninfected control (not recorded which). Material for sequencing was whole blood. The genes are TRBV7-9 and TRBJ1-6, with D hard to call. CDR3 amino acids: CASSSDAYNSPLHF. The CDR3 DNA reads as TGTGCCAGCAGCTCCGATGCGTATAATTCACCCCTCCACTTT.